This TCR beta chain appears in the sequencing data of a study of cytomegalovirus exposure and HLA in healthy donors. Study-wide context: Genotyping of 430 or so donors showed that roughly 80% belonged to the Caucasian-associated ancestry cluster.

Findings and limits, study-wide: As a later analysis showed, several of the most significant clusters appeared to be linked to common viral pathogens. Donors belonging to an Asian-associated ancestry cluster reportedly showed fewer N-insertions in productive TCRs than the roughly 680-donor mean, according to what a later analysis found. It was 160 or so TCR beta chains that were listed as cytomegalovirus-associated.

The PCR contained 60 Vbeta and 13 Jbeta primers. The data were produced by immunoSEQ multiplex PCR, yet TCRdb's version contains in-frame clones alone and is incomplete. The table lists tens of thousands of clones, 55% to 70% of them singletons. Notes on this clone: Its antigen is as yet unknown.

The TCR sequence derives from a woman aged 50 to 65 in good health and CMV-seropositive. Sequencing was performed on PBMCs.

The CDR3, as DNA: TGTGCCTGGAGTATAAGCGGGGGGGCTCGAGAGCAGTACTTC. This sequence encodes CAWSISGGAREQYF. J is TRBJ2-7 and V is TRBV30; 10 nucleotides agree with TRBD2. The V gene's germline CDR1 is GTSNPN and CDR2 SVGIG (reference sequence). J was trimmed by 7 bases and V by 2 bases; bases with no gene match: 8. The CDR3 has 14 residues.